The entry below describes one T cell receptor (beta chain). Its target is not known. Trimming removed 8 bases from V and 7 bases from J, with 23 bases in between. The CDR3 loop spans 15 amino acids. CDR1 is MNHEY and CDR2 is SVGAGI in the germline V gene. Produced via immunoSEQ multiplex PCR; TCRdb's table is partial and in-frame only. The sample comprises approximately 30,000 clones, approximately 95% of which are singletons, and less than 1.5% rests with the top ten. The sample comes from a study of T cell clonotyping in hematopoietic cell transplantation. Overall study results and limits: After transplant, recipient diversity fell while pathologically expanded clonotypes grew through day 180.

The sequenced material came from peripheral blood mononuclear cells. The chain combines TRBV6-5 with TRBJ1-1; D is possibly TRBD1 (6 bases). The TCR originated in a man in his forties or fifties in good health. Some clones in this sample may be carry-over from other donors' samples. As DNA, the CDR3 is TGTGCCAGCGGATTCACTCGGGCGGCGGACAGTGAAGCTTTCTTT. It specifies CASGFTRAADSEAFF.